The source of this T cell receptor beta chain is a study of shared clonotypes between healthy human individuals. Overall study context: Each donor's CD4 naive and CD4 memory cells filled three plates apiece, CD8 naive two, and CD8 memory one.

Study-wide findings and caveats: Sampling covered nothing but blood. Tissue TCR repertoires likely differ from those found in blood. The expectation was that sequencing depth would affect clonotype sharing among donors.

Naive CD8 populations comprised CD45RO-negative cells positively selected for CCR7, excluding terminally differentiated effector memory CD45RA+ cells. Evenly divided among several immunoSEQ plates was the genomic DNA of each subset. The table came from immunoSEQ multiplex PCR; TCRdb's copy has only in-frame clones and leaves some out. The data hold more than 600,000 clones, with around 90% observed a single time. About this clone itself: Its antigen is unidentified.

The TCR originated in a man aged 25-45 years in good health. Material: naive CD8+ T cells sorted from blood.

CDR3 bases: TGTGCCAGCAGCGTAACTAGCGGGAGTTTGGAAGAGCAGTACTTC. Translating it yields CASSVTSGSLEEQYF. The chain links TRBV9 to TRBJ2-7, with 11 bases aligning to TRBD2. Germline V gene lookup returns CDR1 SGDLS and CDR2 YYNGEE. The CDR3 totals 15 residues. The V and J ends lost 1 base and 7 bases, in that order; junction bases with no gene match: 7.